The T cell receptor beta chain described here comes from a study of tumor-infiltrating lymphocytes in glioblastoma multiforme. A word on this clonotype: One end of the junction does not line up with germline, which may come from a read error.

The CDR3 spans 14 residues. Germline loops: CDR1 MNHNS, CDR2 SASEGT. Three nested ARM-PCR rounds with V-beta and C-beta primers built TCRB libraries. From the multiplex PCR reads, TCRdb called clonotypes with MiXCR, one entry per CDR3 protein. The data hold about 32,000 distinct CDR3 sequences, with roughly two thirds observed a single time. The gene calls are TRBV6-1 and TRBJ1-1, with a tentative D call TRBD1 (5 bases). Sample: brain tumor tissue. The clonotype comes from a male donor with glioblastoma. This chain's CDR3 is CASSVEGWNTEAFF. In DNA, the CDR3 is TGTGCCAGCAGCGTCGAGGGGTGGAACACTGAAGCCTTCTTT.